Given below is one TCR beta chain in context. This clone's antigen is unknown. No per-base quality is available; no much larger clone lies one base away. CD8 naive samples consisted of CD45RO-negative cells that were positively selected for CCR7, yielding a CD45RA+CCR7+ population without TemRA cells. The donors were healthy, HIV-negative adults with no recently reported acute infections or vaccinations. Every donor was a Caucasian adult living in Nashville, Tennessee, USA. Blood was obtained by leukapheresis, after which PBMCs were separated by Ficoll-Histopaque density gradient centrifugation and cryopreserved in liquid nitrogen vapor phase. Analytical flow cytometry was used to check the purity and quantity of each magnetically sorted T cell population. Genomic DNA was isolated from each sorted fraction and quantified by UV absorbance on a Nanodrop 2000c. This entry is derived from a study of shared clonotypes between healthy human individuals (TCRdb year 2020). About the study as a whole: The cohort comprised a couple of women and a few men aged 18 to 49 years. Per donor, three plates each were used for CD4 naive and CD4 memory, two for CD8 naive, and one for CD8 memory. Blood TCR repertoires of roughly five healthy adults were deeply sequenced to estimate repertoire size and the extent of clonotype sharing between individuals. Libraries were prepared and TCR repertoires were sequenced by different laboratories using diverse techniques, in order to increase sequencing depth and limit assay-specific biases. Leukapheresis yielded between about 0.8 and 9.5 billion PBMCs per donor. The research as a whole found: Sharing across a few donors was observed for around 5% of naive CD4, 3% to 4% of naive CD8, 2% to 2.5% of memory CD4, and around 0.42% of memory CD8 clonotypes. Only blood was sampled, and tissue TCR repertoires likely differ from those in blood. Higher generation probabilities were observed for clonotypes shared by all four sorted-subset donors than for non-shared clonotypes. Pairwise subsampling led to the expectation that sequencing depth would affect the degree of clonotype sharing among donors. Larger estimated clonotype richness was generally found for naive subsets than for memory subsets. Rarefaction of sorted-subset datasets indicated incomplete sequencing despite the large sequencing depth. Because the study included only a small number of donors, the genetic and exposure-history diversity represented was limited.

Using the deep immunoSEQ assay, TCR CDR3 regions were amplified from genomic DNA by multiplex PCR. For each cell subset, the extracted genomic DNA was distributed evenly across all wells of several immunoSEQ 96-well plates, and each plate served as one replicate. For sorted subsets, each replicate PCR was loaded with 200 ng genomic DNA, equivalent to 30,000 or so T cell genomes. Purified libraries were measured with a Qubit 3.0 fluorometer, size-checked on a Bioanalyzer 2100, and measured again with the KAPA Library Quantification kit. Each immunoSEQ 96-well plate was sequenced on its own single-read 150-cycle Illumina NextSeq 550 flow cell. For the original study's pipeline: Because the immunoSEQ output held only junctional sequences and lacked quality scores, the filtering could not match the filtering applied to full-length reads. To assign V/J genes and CDR3, sequences were annotated using PyIR, a Python wrapper for IgBLAST v1.9, with IMGT germline references. Reads were removed for weak V/J assignments (E-value above 1e-6), missing CDR3, stop codons, out-of-frame junctions, or ambiguous translated residues. V3J clonotypes were defined as sequences sharing an identical inferred V gene, J gene, and CDR3 amino acid sequence. Percentage overlap between repertoires was computed as shared unique clonotypes divided by the size of the smaller repertoire. Richness of each repertoire was evaluated using RTK rarefaction, the Chao1 estimator, and Recon v2.1 estimates of unobserved clonotypes. Generation probabilities for all TCRbeta clonotypes obtained by the gDNA method from a handful of donors were computed using OLGA. TCRdb mirrors the immuneACCESS table, restricted to in-frame sequences. Some clones are absent from its copies; in checked studies, under half trace to an unresolved V gene, and the reason for the others is unknown. Clone size and V and J calls were adopted from that table, with D and trimming inferred from the DNA. The sample records about 2.1 million clones, just over 90% of which are singletons. Clones ranked in the top ten supply more than 1.5% of the sample.

The sequence derives from a man younger than 35 in good health. Some clones in this sample may be carry-over from other donors' samples. The sequenced sample consisted of naive CD8+ T cells from PBMCs. The cell subset or site label, as the study defines it: CD45RA+CCR7+.

For the CDR3, the sequence is CASSEGLAGGSYNEQFF. The nucleotides read TGTGCCAGCAGCGAAGGACTAGCCGGGGGGTCCTACAATGAGCAGTTCTTC. The rearranged chain carries TRBV7-9 and TRBJ2-1, with 8 middle bases fitting TRBD2. CDR1 and CDR2, per the germline V gene (reference sequence), are SEHNR and FQNEAQ. The CDR3 sequence holds 17 residues, the cysteine and phenylalanine included. Only the CDR3 part of the read is kept: 51 bases, read in frame from the first base. Germline trimming amounts to 5 bases on V and 1 base on J, with 10 as the count of junction bases outside the gene matches.